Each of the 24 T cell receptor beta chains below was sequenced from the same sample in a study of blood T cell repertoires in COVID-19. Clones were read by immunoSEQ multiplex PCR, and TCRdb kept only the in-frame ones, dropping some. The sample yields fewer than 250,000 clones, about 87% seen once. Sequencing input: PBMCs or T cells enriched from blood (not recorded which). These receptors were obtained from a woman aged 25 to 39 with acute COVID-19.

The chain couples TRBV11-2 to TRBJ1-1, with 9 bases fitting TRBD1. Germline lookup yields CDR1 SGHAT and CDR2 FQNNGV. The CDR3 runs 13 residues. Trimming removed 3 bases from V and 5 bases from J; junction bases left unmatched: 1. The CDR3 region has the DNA TGTGCCAGCAGCTTTGGGACAGGGACTGAAGCTTTCTTT. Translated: CASSFGTGTEAFF.

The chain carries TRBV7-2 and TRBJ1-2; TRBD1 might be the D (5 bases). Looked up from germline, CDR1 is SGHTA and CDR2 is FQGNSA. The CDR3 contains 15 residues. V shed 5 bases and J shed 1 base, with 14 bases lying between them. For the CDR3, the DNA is TGTGCCAGCAGCCGGGACGGCGGGATTAACTATGGCTACACCTTC. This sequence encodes CASSRDGGINYGYTF.

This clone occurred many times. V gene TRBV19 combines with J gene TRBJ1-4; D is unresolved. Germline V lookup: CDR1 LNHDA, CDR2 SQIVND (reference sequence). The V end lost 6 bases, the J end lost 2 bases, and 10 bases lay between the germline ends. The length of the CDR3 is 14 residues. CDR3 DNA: TGTGCCAGTAGAAAGACGGGGACTAATGAAAAACTGTTTTTT. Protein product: CASRKTGTNEKLFF. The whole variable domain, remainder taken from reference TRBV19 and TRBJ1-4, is DGGITQSPKYLFRKEGQNVTLSCEQNLNHDAMYWYRQDPGQGLRLIYYSQIVNDFQKGDIAEGYSVSREKKESFPLTVTSAQKNPTAFYLCASRKTGTNEKLFFGSGTQLSVL.

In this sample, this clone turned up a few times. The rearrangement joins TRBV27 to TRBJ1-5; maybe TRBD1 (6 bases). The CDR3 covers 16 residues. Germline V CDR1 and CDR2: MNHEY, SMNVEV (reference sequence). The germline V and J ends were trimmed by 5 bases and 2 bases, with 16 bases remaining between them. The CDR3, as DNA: TGTGCCAGCAGTCCACATACAACAGGGCGCAATCAGCCCCAGCATTTT. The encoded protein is CASSPHTTGRNQPQHF.

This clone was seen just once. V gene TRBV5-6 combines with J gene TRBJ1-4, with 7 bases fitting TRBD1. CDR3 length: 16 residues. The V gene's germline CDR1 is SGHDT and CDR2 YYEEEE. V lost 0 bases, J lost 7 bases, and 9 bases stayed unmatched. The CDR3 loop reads CASSLASEGAVEKLFF. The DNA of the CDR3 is TGTGCCAGCAGCTTGGCCTCCGAGGGGGCGGTTGAAAAACTGTTTTTT.

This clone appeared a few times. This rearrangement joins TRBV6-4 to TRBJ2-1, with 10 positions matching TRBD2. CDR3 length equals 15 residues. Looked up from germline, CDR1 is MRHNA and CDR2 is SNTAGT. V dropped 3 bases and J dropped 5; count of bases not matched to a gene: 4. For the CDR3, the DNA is TGTGCCAGCAGTGAAGGTAGCGGGGGGAACAATGAGCAGTTCTTC. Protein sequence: CASSEGSGGNNEQFF.

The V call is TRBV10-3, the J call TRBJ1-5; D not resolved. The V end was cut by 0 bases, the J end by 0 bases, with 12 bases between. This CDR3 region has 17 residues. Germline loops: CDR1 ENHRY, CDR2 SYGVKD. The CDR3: CAISESGGTYSNQPQHF. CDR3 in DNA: TGTGCCATCAGTGAGTCTGGCGGAACGTATAGCAATCAGCCCCAGCATTTT.

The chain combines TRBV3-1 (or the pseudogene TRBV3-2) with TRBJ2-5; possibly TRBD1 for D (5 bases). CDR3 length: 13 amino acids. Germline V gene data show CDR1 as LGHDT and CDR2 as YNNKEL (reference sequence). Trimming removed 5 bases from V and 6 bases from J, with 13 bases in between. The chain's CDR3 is CASSVRDVQTQYF. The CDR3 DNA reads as TGTGCCAGCAGCGTCAGGGATGTACAGACCCAGTACTTC.

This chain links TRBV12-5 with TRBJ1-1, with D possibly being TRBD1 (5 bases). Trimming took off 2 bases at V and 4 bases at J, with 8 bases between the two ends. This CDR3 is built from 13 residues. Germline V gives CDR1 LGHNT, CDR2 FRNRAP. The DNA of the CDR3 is TGTGCTAGTGGTTTGTCCCAGGGCACTGAAGCTTTCTTT. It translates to CASGLSQGTEAFF.

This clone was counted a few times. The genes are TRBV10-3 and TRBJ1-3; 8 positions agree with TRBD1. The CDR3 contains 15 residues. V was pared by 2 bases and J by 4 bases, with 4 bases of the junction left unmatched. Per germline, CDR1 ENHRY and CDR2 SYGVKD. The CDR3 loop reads CAISETNRGGNTIYF. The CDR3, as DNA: TGTGCCATCAGTGAGACAAACAGGGGGGGAAACACCATATATTTT.

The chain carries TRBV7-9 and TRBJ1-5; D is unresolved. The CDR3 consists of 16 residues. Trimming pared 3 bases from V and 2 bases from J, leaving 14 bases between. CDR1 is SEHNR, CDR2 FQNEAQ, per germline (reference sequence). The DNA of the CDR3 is TGTGCCAGCAGCTTCTCGGGGTTGGAGGGCAATCAGCCCCAGCATTTT. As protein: CASSFSGLEGNQPQHF.

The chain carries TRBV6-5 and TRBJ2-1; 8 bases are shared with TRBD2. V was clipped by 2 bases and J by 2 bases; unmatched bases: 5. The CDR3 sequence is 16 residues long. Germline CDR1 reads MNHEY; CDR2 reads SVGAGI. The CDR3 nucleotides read TGTGCCAGCAGTTACGGGCGGGGGGCCGCCTACAATGAGCAGTTCTTC. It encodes CASSYGRGAAYNEQFF.

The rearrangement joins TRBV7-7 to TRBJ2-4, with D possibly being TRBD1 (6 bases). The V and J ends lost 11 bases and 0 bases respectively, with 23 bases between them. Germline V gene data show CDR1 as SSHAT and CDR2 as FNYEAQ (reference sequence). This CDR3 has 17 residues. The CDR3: CAPQGREGALAKNIQYF. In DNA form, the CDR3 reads TGTGCCCCACAGGGTAGAGAAGGGGCACTAGCCAAAAACATTCAGTACTTC.

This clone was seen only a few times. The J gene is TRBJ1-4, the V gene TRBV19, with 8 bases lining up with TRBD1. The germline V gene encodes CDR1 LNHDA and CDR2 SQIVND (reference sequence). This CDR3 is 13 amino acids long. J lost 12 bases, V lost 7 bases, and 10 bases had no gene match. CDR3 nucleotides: TGTGCCAGTACAGAACCAGGGGGCGCGCAACTGTTTTTT. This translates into CASTEPGGAQLFF. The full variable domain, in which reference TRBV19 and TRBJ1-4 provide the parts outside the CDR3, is DGGITQSPKYLFRKEGQNVTLSCEQNLNHDAMYWYRQDPGQGLRLIYYSQIVNDFQKGDIAEGYSVSREKKESFPLTVTSAQKNPTAFYLCASTEPGGAQLFFGSGTQLSVL.

The CDR3 reads CASIRRENYGYTF. CDR3 coding DNA: TGTGCCAGCATTAGGAGGGAGAACTATGGCTACACCTTC. The chain carries TRBV6-6 and TRBJ1-2; D is uncertain. The germline V and J ends were trimmed by 7 bases and 2 bases, with 11 bases remaining between them. The CDR3 contains 13 residues. Germline CDR1 is MNHNY and CDR2 is SVGAGI (reference sequence).

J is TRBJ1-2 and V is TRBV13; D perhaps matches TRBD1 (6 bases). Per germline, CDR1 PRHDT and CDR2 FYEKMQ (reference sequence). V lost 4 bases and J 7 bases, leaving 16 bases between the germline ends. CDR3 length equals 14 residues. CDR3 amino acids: CASSYSQGIRGYTF. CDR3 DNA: TGTGCCAGCAGCTACTCCCAGGGGATACGTGGCTACACCTTC. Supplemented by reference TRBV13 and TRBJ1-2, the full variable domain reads AAGVIQSPRHLIKEKRETATLKCYPIPRHDTVYWYQQGPGQDPQFLISFYEKMQSDKGSIPDRFSAQQFSDYHSELNMSSLELGDSALYFCASSYSQGIRGYTFGSGTRLTVV.

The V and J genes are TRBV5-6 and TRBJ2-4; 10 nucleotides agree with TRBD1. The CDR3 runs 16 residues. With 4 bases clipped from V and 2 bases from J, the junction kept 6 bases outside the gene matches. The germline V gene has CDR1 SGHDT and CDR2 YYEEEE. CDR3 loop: CASSLRDRGPKNIQYF. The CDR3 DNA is TGTGCCAGCAGCCTGAGGGACAGGGGTCCCAAAAACATTCAGTACTTC.

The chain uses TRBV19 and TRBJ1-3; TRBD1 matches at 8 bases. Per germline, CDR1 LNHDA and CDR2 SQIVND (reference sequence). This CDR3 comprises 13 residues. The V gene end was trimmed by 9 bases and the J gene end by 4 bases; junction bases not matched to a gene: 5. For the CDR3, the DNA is TGTGCCAGCCCAGACAGGGGAGGAAACACCATATATTTT. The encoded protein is CASPDRGGNTIYF.

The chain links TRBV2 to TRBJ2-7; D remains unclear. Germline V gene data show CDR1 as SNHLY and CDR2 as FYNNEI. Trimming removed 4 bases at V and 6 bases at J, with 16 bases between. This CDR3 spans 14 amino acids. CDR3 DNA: TGTGCCAGCAGTGTCTCCTATATGAATGGCGAGCAGTACTTC. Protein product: CASSVSYMNGEQYF.

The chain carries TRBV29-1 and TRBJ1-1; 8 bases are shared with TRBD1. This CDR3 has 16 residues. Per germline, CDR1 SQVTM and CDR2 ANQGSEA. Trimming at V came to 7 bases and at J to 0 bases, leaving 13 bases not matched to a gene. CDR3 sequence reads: CSATLGTGVMNTEAFF. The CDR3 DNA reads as TGCAGCGCAACCCTTGGGACAGGAGTAATGAACACTGAAGCTTTCTTT.

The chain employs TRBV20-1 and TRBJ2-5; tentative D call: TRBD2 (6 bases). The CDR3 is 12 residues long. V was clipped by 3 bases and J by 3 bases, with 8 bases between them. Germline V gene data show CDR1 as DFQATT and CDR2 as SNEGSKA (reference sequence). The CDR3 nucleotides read TGCAGTGCTAGTTGGGGGGAAGAGACCCAGTACTTC. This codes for CSASWGEETQYF.

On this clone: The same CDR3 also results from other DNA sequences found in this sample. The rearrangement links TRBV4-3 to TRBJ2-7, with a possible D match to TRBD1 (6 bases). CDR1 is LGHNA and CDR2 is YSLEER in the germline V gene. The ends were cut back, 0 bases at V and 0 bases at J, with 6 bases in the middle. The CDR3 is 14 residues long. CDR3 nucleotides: TGCGCCAGCAGCCAAGACAGGGGCTCCTACGAGCAGTACTTC. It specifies CASSQDRGSYEQYF.

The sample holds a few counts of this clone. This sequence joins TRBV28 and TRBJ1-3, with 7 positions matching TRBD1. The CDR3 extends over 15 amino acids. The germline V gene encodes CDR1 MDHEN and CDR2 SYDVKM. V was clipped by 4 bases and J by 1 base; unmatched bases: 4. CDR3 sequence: CASSYSGGSGNTIYF. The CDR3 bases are TGTGCCAGCAGTTACTCAGGGGGTTCTGGAAACACCATATATTTT.

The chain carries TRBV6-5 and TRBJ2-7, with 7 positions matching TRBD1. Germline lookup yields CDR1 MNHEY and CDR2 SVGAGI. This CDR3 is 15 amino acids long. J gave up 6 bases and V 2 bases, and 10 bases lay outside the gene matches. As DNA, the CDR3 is TGTGCCAGCAGTTACGGACTCGGACAGGTGGCCGAGCAGTACTTC. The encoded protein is CASSYGLGQVAEQYF.